This T cell receptor (beta chain) emerged from a study of cytomegalovirus exposure and HLA in healthy donors. The PCR had 60 Vbeta and 13 Jbeta primers. The protocol was immunoSEQ multiplex PCR, while the TCRdb copy is restricted to in-frame clones and leaves out a portion. The sample shows 97,000 or so clones, 63% of them seen only once. Germline V lookup: CDR1 MNHEY, CDR2 SVGAGI. The CDR3 sequence is 15 residues long. V was cut by 1 base and J by 0 bases, with 7 bases left in between. The material sequenced was PBMCs. The chain has TRBV6-5 and TRBJ2-1; D possibly corresponds to TRBD2 (6 bases). The clonotype comes from a human donor in good health. This CDR3 is CASSYFGSSYNEQFF. Written as DNA, the CDR3 is TGTGCCAGCAGTTACTTCGGGAGCTCCTACAATGAGCAGTTCTTC.